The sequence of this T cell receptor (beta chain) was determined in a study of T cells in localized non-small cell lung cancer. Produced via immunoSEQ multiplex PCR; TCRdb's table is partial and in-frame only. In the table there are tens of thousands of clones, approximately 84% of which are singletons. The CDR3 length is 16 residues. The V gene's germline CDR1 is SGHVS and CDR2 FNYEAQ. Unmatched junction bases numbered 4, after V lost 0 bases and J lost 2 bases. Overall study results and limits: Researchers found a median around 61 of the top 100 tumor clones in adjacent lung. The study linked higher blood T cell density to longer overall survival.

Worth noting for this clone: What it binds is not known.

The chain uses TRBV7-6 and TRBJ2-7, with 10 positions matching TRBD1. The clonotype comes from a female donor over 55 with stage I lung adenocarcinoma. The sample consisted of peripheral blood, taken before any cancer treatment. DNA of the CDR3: TGTGCCAGCAGCTTAGCCCCGGGACAGGGGACCTACGAGCAGTACTTC. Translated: CASSLAPGQGTYEQYF.